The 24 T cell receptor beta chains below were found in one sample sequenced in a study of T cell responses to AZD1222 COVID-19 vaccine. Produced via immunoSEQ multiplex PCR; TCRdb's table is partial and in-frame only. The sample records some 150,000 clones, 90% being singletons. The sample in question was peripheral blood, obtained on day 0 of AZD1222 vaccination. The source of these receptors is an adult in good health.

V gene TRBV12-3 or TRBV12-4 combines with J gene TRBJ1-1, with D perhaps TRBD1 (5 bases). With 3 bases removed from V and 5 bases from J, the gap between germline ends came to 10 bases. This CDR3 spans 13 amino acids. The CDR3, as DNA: TGTGCCAGCAGTTTCACGGGGGGAACTGAAGCTTTCTTT. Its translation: CASSFTGGTEAFF.

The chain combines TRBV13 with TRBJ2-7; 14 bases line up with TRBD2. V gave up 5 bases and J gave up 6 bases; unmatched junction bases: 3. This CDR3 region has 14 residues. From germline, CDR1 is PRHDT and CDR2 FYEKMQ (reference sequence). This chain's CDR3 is CASSLGLAGGEQYF. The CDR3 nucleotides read TGTGCCAGCAGCCTTGGACTAGCGGGAGGCGAGCAGTACTTC. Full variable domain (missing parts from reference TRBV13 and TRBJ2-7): AAGVIQSPRHLIKEKRETATLKCYPIPRHDTVYWYQQGPGQDPQFLISFYEKMQSDKGSIPDRFSAQQFSDYHSELNMSSLELGDSALYFCASSLGLAGGEQYFGPGTRLTVT.

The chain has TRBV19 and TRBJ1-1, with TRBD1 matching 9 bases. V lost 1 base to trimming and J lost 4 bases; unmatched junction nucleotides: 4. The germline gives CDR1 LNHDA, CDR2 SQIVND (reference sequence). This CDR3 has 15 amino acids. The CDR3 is CASSIVGTGPTEAFF. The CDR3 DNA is TGTGCCAGTAGTATAGTTGGGACAGGGCCCACTGAAGCTTTCTTT.

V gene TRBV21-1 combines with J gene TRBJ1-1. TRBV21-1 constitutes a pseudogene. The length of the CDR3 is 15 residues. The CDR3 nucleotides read TGTGCCAGCAGGCCTAAGGACCCGCGGAACACTGAAGCTTTCTTT. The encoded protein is CASRPKDPRNTEAFF.

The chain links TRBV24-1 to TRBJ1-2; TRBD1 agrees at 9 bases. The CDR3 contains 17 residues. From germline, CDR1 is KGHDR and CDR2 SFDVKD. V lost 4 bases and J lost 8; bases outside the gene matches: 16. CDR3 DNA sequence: TGTGCCACCAGTGACCCGGACAGGGGAAGCTCACCACGGGGCTACACCTTC. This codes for CATSDPDRGSSPRGYTF.

The CDR3 loop is CASRLKPGNQPQHF. In DNA form, the CDR3 reads TGTGCCAGCCGTTTGAAGCCCGGCAATCAGCCCCAGCATTTT. The chain combines TRBV19 with TRBJ1-5, with D uncertain. V was shortened by 9 bases and J by 2 bases, with 14 bases between the two germline ends. The CDR3 loop spans 14 amino acids. Germline lookup yields CDR1 LNHDA and CDR2 SQIVND (reference sequence).

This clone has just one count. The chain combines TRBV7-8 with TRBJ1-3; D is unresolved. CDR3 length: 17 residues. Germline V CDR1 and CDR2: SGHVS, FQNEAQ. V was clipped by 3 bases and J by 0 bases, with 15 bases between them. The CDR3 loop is CASSLSWGLSSGNTIYF. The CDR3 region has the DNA TGTGCCAGCAGCTTGAGTTGGGGATTGAGCTCTGGAAACACCATATATTTT.

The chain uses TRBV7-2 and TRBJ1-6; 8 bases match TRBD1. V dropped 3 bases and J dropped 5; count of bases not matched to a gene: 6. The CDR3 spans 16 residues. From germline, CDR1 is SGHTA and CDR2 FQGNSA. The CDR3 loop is CASSFSTGVNNSPLHF. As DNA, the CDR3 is TGTGCCAGCAGCTTCTCGACAGGGGTGAATAATTCACCCCTCCACTTT.

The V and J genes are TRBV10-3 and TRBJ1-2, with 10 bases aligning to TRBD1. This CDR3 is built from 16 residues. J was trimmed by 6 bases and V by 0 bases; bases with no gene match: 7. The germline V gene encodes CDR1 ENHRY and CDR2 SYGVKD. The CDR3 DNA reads TGTGCCATCAGTGAGTCAGGACAGGGGGTGAAGGATGGCTACACCTTC. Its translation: CAISESGQGVKDGYTF.

CDR3 residues: CASSLGYSSYNEQFF. The CDR3 nucleotides are TGCGCCAGCAGCCTGGGCTACTCGTCCTACAATGAGCAGTTCTTC. The chain combines TRBV5-1 with TRBJ2-1; D is unresolved. The CDR3 sequence is 15 residues long. The germline V gene encodes CDR1 SGHRS and CDR2 YFSETQ. V was shortened by 4 bases and J by 1 base, with 12 bases between the two germline ends.

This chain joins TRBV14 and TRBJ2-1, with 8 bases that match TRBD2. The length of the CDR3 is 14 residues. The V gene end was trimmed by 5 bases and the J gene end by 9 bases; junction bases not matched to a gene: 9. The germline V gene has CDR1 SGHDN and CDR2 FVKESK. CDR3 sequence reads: CASSAGLDGTEQFF. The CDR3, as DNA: TGTGCCAGCAGCGCGGGACTAGATGGCACTGAGCAGTTCTTC.

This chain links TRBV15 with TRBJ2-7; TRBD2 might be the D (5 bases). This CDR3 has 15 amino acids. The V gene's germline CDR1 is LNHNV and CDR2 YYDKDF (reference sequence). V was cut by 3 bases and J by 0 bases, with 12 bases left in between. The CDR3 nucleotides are TGTGCCACCAGCAGTCGGGATCCGGGCTCCTACGAGCAGTACTTC. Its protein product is CATSSRDPGSYEQYF.

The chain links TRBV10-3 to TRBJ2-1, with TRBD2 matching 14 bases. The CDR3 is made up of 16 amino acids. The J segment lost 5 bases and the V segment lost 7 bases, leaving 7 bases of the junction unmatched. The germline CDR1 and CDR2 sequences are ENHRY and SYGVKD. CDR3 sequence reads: CAITSGLAGENNEQFF. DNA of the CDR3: TGTGCCATCACTTCGGGACTAGCGGGAGAGAACAATGAGCAGTTCTTC.

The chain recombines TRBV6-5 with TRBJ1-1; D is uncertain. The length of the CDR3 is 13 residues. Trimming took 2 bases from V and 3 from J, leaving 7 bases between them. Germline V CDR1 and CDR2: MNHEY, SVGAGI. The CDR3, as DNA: TGTGCCAGCAGTTACAACTCGGACACTGAAGCTTTCTTT. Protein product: CASSYNSDTEAFF.

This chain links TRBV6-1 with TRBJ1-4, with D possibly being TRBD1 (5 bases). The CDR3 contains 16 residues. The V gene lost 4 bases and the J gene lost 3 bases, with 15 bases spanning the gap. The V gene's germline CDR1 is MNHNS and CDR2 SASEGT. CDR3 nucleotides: TGTGCCAGCAGTGTATTTCGGGGGGATCCTAATGAAAAACTGTTTTTT. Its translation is CASSVFRGDPNEKLFF.

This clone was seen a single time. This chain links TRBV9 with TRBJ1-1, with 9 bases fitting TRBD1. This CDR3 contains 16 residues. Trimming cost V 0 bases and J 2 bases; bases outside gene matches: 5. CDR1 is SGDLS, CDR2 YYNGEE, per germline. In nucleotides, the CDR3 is TGTGCCAGCAGCGTAGGTGGACAGGGGAGAAACACTGAAGCTTTCTTT. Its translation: CASSVGGQGRNTEAFF.

CDR3 residues: CASTSQGPGGIVTQHF. The DNA of the CDR3 is TGTGCCAGTACCTCACAGGGGCCCGGGGGAATTGTGACCCAGCATTTT. V is TRBV19 and J is TRBJ1-5, with 7 bases lining up with TRBD1. With 7 bases clipped from V and 11 bases from J, the junction kept 20 bases outside the gene matches. The CDR3 runs 16 residues. In germline, CDR1 is LNHDA, CDR2 SQIVND (reference sequence).

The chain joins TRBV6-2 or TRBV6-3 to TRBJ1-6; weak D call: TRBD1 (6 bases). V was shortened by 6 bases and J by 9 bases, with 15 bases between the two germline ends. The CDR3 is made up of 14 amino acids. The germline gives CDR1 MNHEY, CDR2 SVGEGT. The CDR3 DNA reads TGTGCCAGCAGCTCTAGACAGGTTGGTTCACCCCTCCACTTT. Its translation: CASSSRQVGSPLHF.

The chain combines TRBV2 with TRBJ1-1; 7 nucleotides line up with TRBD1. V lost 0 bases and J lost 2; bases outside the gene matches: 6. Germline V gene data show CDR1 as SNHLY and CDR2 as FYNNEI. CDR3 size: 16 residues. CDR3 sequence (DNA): TGTGCCAGCAGTGAAGCGGGACAGACTATAAACACTGAAGCTTTCTTT. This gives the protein CASSEAGQTINTEAFF.

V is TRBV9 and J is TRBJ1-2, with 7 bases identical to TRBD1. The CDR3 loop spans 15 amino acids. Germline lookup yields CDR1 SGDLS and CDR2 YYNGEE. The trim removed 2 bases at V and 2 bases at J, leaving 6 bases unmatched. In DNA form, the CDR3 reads TGTGCCAGCAGCGTCCAGGGGGACCCGAACTATGGCTACACCTTC. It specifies CASSVQGDPNYGYTF.

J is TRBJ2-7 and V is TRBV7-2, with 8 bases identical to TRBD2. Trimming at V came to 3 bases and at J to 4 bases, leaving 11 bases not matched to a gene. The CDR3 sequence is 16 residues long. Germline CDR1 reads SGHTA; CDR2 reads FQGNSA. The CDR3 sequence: CASSFISRGVGYEQYF. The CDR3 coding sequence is TGTGCCAGCAGCTTTATATCGCGGGGGGTGGGTTACGAGCAGTACTTC.

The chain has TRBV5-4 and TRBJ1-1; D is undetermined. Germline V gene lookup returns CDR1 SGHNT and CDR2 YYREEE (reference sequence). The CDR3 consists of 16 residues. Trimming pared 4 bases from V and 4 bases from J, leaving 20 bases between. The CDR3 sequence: CASSHTRADVGTEAFF. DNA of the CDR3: TGTGCCAGCAGCCATACCCGGGCCGACGTGGGCACTGAAGCTTTCTTT. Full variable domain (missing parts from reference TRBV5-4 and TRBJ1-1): ETGVTQSPTHLIKTRGQQVTLRCSSQSGHNTVSWYQQALGQGPQFIFQYYREEENGRGNFPPRFSGLQFPNYSSELNVNALELDDSALYLCASSHTRADVGTEAFFGQGTRLTVV.

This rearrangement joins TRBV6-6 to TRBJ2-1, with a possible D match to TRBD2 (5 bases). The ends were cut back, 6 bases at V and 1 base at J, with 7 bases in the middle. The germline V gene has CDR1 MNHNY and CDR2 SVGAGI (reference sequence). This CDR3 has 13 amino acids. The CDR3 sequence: CASSGESYNEQFF. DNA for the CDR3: TGTGCCAGCAGCGGGGAATCCTACAATGAGCAGTTCTTC.

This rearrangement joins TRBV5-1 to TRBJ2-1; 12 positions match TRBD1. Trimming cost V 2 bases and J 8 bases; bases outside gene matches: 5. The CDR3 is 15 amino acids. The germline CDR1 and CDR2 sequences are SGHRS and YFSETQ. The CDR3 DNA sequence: TGCGCCAGCAGCTTTGCGGGACAGGGGGCCGATGAGCAGTTCTTC. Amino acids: CASSFAGQGADEQFF. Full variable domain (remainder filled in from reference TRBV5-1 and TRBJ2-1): KAGVTQTPRYLIKTRGQQVTLSCSPISGHRSVSWYQQTPGQGLQFLFEYFSETQRNKGNFPGRFSGRQFSNSRSEMNVSTLELGDSALYLCASSFAGQGADEQFFGPGTRLTVL.